This passage covers 3 T cell receptor beta chains from one sample sequenced in a study of sequential checkpoint blockade in melanoma. The repertoire was sequenced with immunoSEQ multiplex PCR; TCRdb's copy has only in-frame clones and lacks some. Of roughly 1,300 clones in the sample, 50% to 65% were seen once. Noted treatment: randomized to nivolumab then ipilimumab (arm A) or the reverse (arm B). This specimen consisted of CD8+ T cells sorted from blood (inferred from file names), obtained from a patient given nivolumab and ipilimumab in sequence. The receptors were sampled from a human patient with melanoma. Some clones in this sample may be carry-over from other donors' samples.

In this sample, this clone turned up a few times. The rearrangement uses TRBV7-9 and TRBJ2-1; 7 bases are shared with TRBD2. J was trimmed by 14 bases and V by 8 bases; bases with no gene match: 15. The V gene's germline CDR1 is SEHNR and CDR2 FQNEAQ (reference sequence). The CDR3 sequence is 13 residues long. Here the CDR3 DNA reads TGTGCCAGCCACTCAGTCGGGGGGTCGAGCGAGTTCTTC. Protein product: CASHSVGGSSEFF. The full variable domain, rest sourced from reference TRBV7-9 and TRBJ2-1, is DTGVSQNPRHKITKRGQNVTFRCDPISEHNRLYWYRQTLGQGPEFLTYFQNEAQLEKSRLLSDRFSAERPKGSFSTLEIQRTEQGDSAMYLCASHSVGGSSEFFGPGTRLTVL.

The chain couples TRBV25-1 to TRBJ1-2; tentative D call: TRBD1 (6 bases). V was pared by 4 bases and J by 7 bases, with 13 bases between. The CDR3 is 13 residues long. Germline V lookup: CDR1 MGHDK, CDR2 SYGVNS. CDR3 sequence: CASSVSGAFGYTF. The CDR3 DNA is TGTGCCAGCAGTGTCTCAGGGGCGTTTGGCTACACCTTC.

The chain joins TRBV15 to TRBJ1-1; the D is unclear. CDR1 is LNHNV, CDR2 YYDKDF, per germline (reference sequence). V was clipped by 11 bases and J by 2 bases, with 12 bases between them. The CDR3 spans 12 residues. The CDR3 DNA is TGTGCCTCAGCGGCCCCAAACACTGAAGCTTTCTTT. It encodes CASAAPNTEAFF.